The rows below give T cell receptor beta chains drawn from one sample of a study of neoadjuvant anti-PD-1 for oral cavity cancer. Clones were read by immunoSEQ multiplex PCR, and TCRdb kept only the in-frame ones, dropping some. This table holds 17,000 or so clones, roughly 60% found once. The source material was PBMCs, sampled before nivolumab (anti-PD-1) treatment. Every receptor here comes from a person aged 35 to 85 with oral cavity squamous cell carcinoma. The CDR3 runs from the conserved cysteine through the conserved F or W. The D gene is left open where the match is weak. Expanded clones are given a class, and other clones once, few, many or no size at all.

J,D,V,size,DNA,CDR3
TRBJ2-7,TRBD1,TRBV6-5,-,TGTGCCAGCAGTGGGACAGGGGATATCTACGAGCAGTACTTC,CASSGTGDIYEQYF
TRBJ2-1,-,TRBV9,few,TGTGCCAGCAGCGGTACACATCCCCCCTTCGATGAGCAGTTCTTC,CASSGTHPPFDEQFF
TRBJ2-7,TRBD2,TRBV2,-,TGTGCCAGCAGTGAAGCGTTCCCGGCTAGCGGCTACGAGCAGTACTTC,CASSEAFPASGYEQYF
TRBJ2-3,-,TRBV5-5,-,TGTGCCAGCAGCTTGGCCACAGATACGCAGTATTTT,CASSLATDTQYF
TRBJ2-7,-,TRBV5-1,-,TGCGCCAGCAGCTCCTTGAACTACGAGCAGTACTTC,CASSSLNYEQYF
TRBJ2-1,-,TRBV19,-,TGTGCCAGTAGTGAACAGGGGGGGAATGAGCAGTTCTTC,CASSEQGGNEQFF
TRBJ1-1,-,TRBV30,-,TGTGCCTGGAGTGGCAGGGGCCTGAACACTGAAGCTTTCTTT,CAWSGRGLNTEAFF
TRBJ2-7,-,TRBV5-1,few,TGCGCCAGCAGCTCTGAAGGCGGCCTCTACGAGCAGTACTTC,CASSSEGGLYEQYF
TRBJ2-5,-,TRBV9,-,TGTGCCAGCAGCGTAGGGGGTGCCCTTCAAGAGACCCAGTACTTC,CASSVGGALQETQYF
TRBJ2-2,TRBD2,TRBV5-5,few,TGTGCCAGCAGCCCCCTTCTGGGACTAGCGGACACCGGGGAGCTGTTTTTT,CASSPLLGLADTGELFF
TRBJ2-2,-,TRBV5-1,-,TGCGCCAGCAGCTTGCAAACGGGAGACACCGGGGAGCTGTTTTTT,CASSLQTGDTGELFF
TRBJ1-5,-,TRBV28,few,TGTGCCAGCACCAGAGGAGGCAATCAGCCCCAGCATTTT,CASTRGGNQPQHF
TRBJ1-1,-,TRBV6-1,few,TGTGCCAGCAGTGAAGGAGACAGGCGGAACACTGAAGCTTTCTTT,CASSEGDRRNTEAFF
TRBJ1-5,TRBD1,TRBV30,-,TGTGCCTGGAGTCTGACAGGGAATCAGCCCCAGCATTTT,CAWSLTGNQPQHF